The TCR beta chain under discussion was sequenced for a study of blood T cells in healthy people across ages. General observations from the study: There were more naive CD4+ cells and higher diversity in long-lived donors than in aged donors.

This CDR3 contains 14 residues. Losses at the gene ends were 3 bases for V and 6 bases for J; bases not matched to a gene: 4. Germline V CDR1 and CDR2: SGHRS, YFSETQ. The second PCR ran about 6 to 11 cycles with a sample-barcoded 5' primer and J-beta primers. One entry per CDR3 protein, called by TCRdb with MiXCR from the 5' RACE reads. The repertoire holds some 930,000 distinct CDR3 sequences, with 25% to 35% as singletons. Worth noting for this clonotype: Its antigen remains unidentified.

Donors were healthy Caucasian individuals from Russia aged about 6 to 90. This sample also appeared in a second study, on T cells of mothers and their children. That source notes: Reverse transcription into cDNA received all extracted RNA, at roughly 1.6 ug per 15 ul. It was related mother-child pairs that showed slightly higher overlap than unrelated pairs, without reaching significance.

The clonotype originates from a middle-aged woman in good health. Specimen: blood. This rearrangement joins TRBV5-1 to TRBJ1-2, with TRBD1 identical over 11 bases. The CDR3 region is CASSYGQGAHGYTF. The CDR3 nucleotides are TGCGCCAGCAGCTACGGACAGGGGGCCCATGGCTACACCTTC.